The next 13 T cell receptor beta chains were all read from a single sample in a study of lymphopenia after photon versus proton radiotherapy. Sequencing was performed with immunoSEQ multiplex PCR; in TCRdb, only in-frame clones are kept and a portion is missing. The sample records about 70,000 clones, just under 95% being singletons. The sample was peripheral blood, taken from a patient treated with photon-based radiotherapy. Receptors were obtained from a woman aged 40 to 49 with cholangiocarcinoma.

This clone was detected only once. The chain combines TRBV30 with TRBJ1-4, with D perhaps matching TRBD1 (6 bases). Germline CDR1 is GTSNPN and CDR2 is SVGIG (reference sequence). The CDR3 runs 12 residues. The V gene lost 1 base and the J gene lost 6 bases, with 6 bases spanning the gap. CDR3 in DNA: TGTGCCTGGAGTGAGGGGGATGAAAAACTGTTTTTT. Protein product: CAWSEGDEKLFF.

V is TRBV9 and J is TRBJ1-4, with D unclear. Germline V gene data show CDR1 as SGDLS and CDR2 as YYNGEE. Deletions cut 4 bases from V and 0 bases from J, with 10 bases between. The CDR3 runs 15 residues. CDR3 DNA: TGTGCCAGCAGCCGAGACTGGTCAACTAATGAAAAACTGTTTTTT. Amino acids: CASSRDWSTNEKLFF.

The chain joins TRBV12-5 to TRBJ2-7, with no clear D. The CDR3 spans 11 residues. Germline CDR1 and CDR2: LGHNT and FRNRAP. Trimming removed 5 bases at V and 0 bases at J, with 2 bases between. The CDR3 is CASGISYEQYF. In DNA, the CDR3 is TGTGCTAGTGGTATCTCCTACGAGCAGTACTTC.

This clone was observed once. The gene calls are TRBV7-8 and TRBJ2-7; the match to TRBD2 covers 11 bases. Germline CDR1 is SGHVS and CDR2 is FQNEAQ. The CDR3 is 15 residues long. V lost 5 bases, J lost 6 bases, and 9 bases stayed unmatched. CDR3 nucleotide sequence: TGTGCCAGCAGCCAGGTAGCGGGAGGGTTCGGCGAGCAGTACTTC. Amino acids: CASSQVAGGFGEQYF.

The CDR3 sequence: CASSQDLADRTDTQYF. For the CDR3, the DNA is TGCGCCAGCAGCCAAGATCTGGCAGACCGCACAGATACGCAGTATTTT. The chain carries TRBV4-3 and TRBJ2-3, with D unclear. CDR1 is LGHNA and CDR2 is YSLEER in the germline V gene. With 0 bases removed from V and 1 base from J, the gap between germline ends came to 11 bases. The CDR3 extends over 16 amino acids.

The J gene is TRBJ2-2, the V gene TRBV29-1; 8 bases line up with TRBD2. This CDR3 is 15 amino acids long. Germline V lookup: CDR1 SQVTM, CDR2 ANQGSEA. After removal of 7 bases from V and 0 bases from J, the junction contained 7 bases not matched to a gene. The CDR3 bases are TGCAGCGCTGGGCAACTAGCGGCGAACACCGGGGAGCTGTTTTTT. Its protein is CSAGQLAANTGELFF.

The gene calls are TRBV2 and TRBJ1-2; D might be TRBD1 (5 bases). The germline gives CDR1 SNHLY, CDR2 FYNNEI. The CDR3 covers 13 residues. Trimming cost V 6 bases and J 6 bases, with 14 bases left between them. The DNA for the CDR3 is TGTGCCAGCAGGGCCTCGGGGGAGCATGGCTACACCTTC. It encodes CASRASGEHGYTF.

The chain couples TRBV30 to TRBJ1-5, with D possibly matching TRBD1 (6 bases). The CDR3 contains 15 residues. V lost 0 bases, J lost 6 bases, and 15 bases lay in between. Germline V lookup: CDR1 GTSNPN, CDR2 SVGIG (reference sequence). The CDR3 nucleotides read TGTGCCTGGAGTGTGGGGGGCCTAGGAGCTCAGCCCCAGCATTTT. It codes for CAWSVGGLGAQPQHF. Full variable domain (outside the CDR3, taken from reference TRBV30 and TRBJ1-5): SQTIHQWPATLVQPVGSPLSLECTVEGTSNPNLYWYRQAAGRGLQLLFYSVGIGQISSEVPQNLSASRPQDRQFILSSKKLLLSDSGFYLCAWSVGGLGAQPQHFGDGTRLSIL.

The V gene is TRBV19, the J gene TRBJ1-4; TRBD1 is a possible D gene (6 bases). Trimming removed 6 bases at V and 7 bases at J, with 15 bases between. The CDR3 length is 14 residues. The germline gives CDR1 LNHDA, CDR2 SQIVND (reference sequence). The CDR3 DNA sequence: TGTGCCAGTAGGGCAGGGGCCAACGGTGAAAAACTGTTTTTT. This translates into CASRAGANGEKLFF.

Of note for this clone: Within the sample, other DNA sequences also encode this same CDR3. V is TRBV5-1 and J is TRBJ1-2; 8 nucleotides agree with TRBD1. The CDR3 loop spans 14 amino acids. The germline V gene has CDR1 SGHRS and CDR2 YFSETQ. V was clipped by 3 bases and J by 3 bases; unmatched bases: 4. Here the CDR3 DNA reads TGCGCCAGCAGCTCGAAACAGGGGGACTATGGCTACACCTTC. It specifies CASSSKQGDYGYTF.

The chain carries TRBV28 and TRBJ1-1, with D maybe TRBD1 (6 bases). The V gene's germline CDR1 is MDHEN and CDR2 SYDVKM. Trimming removed 4 bases from V and 6 bases from J, with 18 bases in between. This CDR3 has 15 residues. The CDR3 region is CASSSPGQSGPEAFF. In DNA, the CDR3 is TGTGCCAGCAGTTCCCCTGGACAGAGTGGGCCTGAAGCTTTCTTT.

The V gene is TRBV4-3, the J gene TRBJ2-1; 11 bases are shared with TRBD2. V was pared by 4 bases and J by 4 bases, with 6 bases of the junction left unmatched. This CDR3 spans 16 amino acids. Germline CDR1 LGHNA, CDR2 YSLEER. CDR3 protein: CASSLAGTSGYNEQFF. The DNA for the CDR3 is TGCGCCAGCAGCCTCGCCGGGACTAGCGGTTACAATGAGCAGTTCTTC.

The chain has TRBV2 and TRBJ1-4; TRBD1 might be the D (5 bases). V was cut by 7 bases and J by 10 bases, with 22 bases left in between. CDR3 length equals 15 residues. Germline assignment: CDR1 SNHLY and CDR2 FYNNEI. The CDR3 protein is CASKPTGTAGGKLFF. In DNA, the CDR3 is TGTGCCAGCAAACCAACCGGGACTGCGGGTGGAAAACTGTTTTTT.